Each of the 3 T cell receptor beta chains below was sequenced from the same sample in a study of cytomegalovirus exposure and HLA in healthy donors. 60 Vbeta and 13 Jbeta primers were used in PCR. Clones were read by immunoSEQ multiplex PCR, and TCRdb kept only the in-frame ones, dropping some. The sample comprises around 100,000 clones, 79% of which are singletons, and 3.1% rests with the top ten. The specimen sequenced was PBMCs. These TCRs come from a woman aged 40 to 50 in good health and CMV-seronegative.

V is TRBV7-9 and J is TRBJ1-5, with 8 bases identical to TRBD1. The CDR3 extends over 13 amino acids. The trim removed 5 bases at V and 6 bases at J, leaving 3 bases unmatched. The V gene's germline CDR1 is SEHNR and CDR2 FQNEAQ (reference sequence). The CDR3 is CASSETGAQPQHF. As DNA, the CDR3 is TGTGCCAGCAGCGAGACAGGGGCTCAGCCCCAGCATTTT.

This clone was observed a handful of times. The junction differs from germline at one of its ends, possibly a read error. The J gene is TRBJ2-7, the V gene TRBV6-1; 7 bases line up with TRBD2. The CDR3 has 16 amino acids. Germline loops: CDR1 MNHNS, CDR2 SASEGT. The CDR3 here is CASSEALRETSHEQYF. As DNA, the CDR3 is TGTGCCAGCAGTGAAGCGCTGCGGGAGACCTCCCACGAGCAGTACTTC.

There are a few counts of this clone. The J gene is TRBJ2-1, the V gene TRBV7-2; 9 bases agree with TRBD2. Per germline, CDR1 SGHTA and CDR2 FQGNSA. V lost 6 bases to trimming and J lost 6 bases; unmatched junction nucleotides: 9. CDR3 length: 15 residues. The CDR3 region has the DNA TGTGCCAGCAGGTATGGCGGGGGGGACTCCAATGAGCAGTTCTTC. It encodes CASRYGGGDSNEQFF.